This T cell receptor beta chain was retrieved from a study of blood T cell repertoires in COVID-19. At the level of the study: Acute and convalescent COVID-19 samples came from the United States, Italy and Spain. T cells, B-cell-depleted T cells, or PBMCs provided the cDNA or gDNA that served as material.

Authors' analysis steps: For nucleated cells, counts were estimated from reference gene primer amplification. Clones were sequenced by immunoSEQ multiplex PCR, and TCRdb holds only the in-frame ones, with some missing. V, J and clone size are those of that table, while D and trimming were read from the DNA. This sample yields around 180,000 clones, of which approximately 79% are seen a single time; 2.5% to 3% belongs to the top ten. The V gene's germline CDR1 is SGHTA and CDR2 FQGTGA. The CDR3 has 16 residues. The V gene end was trimmed by 4 bases and the J gene end by 7 bases; junction bases not matched to a gene: 11.

This sequence joins TRBV7-3 and TRBJ2-7, with TRBD2 matching 12 bases. This TCR came from an elderly woman with acute or convalescent COVID-19. The material sequenced was peripheral blood. The CDR3 region has the DNA TGTGCCAGCAGCTCCAACCCGACTAGCGGGAGTGGTGAGCAGTACTTC. Its translation is CASSSNPTSGSGEQYF.